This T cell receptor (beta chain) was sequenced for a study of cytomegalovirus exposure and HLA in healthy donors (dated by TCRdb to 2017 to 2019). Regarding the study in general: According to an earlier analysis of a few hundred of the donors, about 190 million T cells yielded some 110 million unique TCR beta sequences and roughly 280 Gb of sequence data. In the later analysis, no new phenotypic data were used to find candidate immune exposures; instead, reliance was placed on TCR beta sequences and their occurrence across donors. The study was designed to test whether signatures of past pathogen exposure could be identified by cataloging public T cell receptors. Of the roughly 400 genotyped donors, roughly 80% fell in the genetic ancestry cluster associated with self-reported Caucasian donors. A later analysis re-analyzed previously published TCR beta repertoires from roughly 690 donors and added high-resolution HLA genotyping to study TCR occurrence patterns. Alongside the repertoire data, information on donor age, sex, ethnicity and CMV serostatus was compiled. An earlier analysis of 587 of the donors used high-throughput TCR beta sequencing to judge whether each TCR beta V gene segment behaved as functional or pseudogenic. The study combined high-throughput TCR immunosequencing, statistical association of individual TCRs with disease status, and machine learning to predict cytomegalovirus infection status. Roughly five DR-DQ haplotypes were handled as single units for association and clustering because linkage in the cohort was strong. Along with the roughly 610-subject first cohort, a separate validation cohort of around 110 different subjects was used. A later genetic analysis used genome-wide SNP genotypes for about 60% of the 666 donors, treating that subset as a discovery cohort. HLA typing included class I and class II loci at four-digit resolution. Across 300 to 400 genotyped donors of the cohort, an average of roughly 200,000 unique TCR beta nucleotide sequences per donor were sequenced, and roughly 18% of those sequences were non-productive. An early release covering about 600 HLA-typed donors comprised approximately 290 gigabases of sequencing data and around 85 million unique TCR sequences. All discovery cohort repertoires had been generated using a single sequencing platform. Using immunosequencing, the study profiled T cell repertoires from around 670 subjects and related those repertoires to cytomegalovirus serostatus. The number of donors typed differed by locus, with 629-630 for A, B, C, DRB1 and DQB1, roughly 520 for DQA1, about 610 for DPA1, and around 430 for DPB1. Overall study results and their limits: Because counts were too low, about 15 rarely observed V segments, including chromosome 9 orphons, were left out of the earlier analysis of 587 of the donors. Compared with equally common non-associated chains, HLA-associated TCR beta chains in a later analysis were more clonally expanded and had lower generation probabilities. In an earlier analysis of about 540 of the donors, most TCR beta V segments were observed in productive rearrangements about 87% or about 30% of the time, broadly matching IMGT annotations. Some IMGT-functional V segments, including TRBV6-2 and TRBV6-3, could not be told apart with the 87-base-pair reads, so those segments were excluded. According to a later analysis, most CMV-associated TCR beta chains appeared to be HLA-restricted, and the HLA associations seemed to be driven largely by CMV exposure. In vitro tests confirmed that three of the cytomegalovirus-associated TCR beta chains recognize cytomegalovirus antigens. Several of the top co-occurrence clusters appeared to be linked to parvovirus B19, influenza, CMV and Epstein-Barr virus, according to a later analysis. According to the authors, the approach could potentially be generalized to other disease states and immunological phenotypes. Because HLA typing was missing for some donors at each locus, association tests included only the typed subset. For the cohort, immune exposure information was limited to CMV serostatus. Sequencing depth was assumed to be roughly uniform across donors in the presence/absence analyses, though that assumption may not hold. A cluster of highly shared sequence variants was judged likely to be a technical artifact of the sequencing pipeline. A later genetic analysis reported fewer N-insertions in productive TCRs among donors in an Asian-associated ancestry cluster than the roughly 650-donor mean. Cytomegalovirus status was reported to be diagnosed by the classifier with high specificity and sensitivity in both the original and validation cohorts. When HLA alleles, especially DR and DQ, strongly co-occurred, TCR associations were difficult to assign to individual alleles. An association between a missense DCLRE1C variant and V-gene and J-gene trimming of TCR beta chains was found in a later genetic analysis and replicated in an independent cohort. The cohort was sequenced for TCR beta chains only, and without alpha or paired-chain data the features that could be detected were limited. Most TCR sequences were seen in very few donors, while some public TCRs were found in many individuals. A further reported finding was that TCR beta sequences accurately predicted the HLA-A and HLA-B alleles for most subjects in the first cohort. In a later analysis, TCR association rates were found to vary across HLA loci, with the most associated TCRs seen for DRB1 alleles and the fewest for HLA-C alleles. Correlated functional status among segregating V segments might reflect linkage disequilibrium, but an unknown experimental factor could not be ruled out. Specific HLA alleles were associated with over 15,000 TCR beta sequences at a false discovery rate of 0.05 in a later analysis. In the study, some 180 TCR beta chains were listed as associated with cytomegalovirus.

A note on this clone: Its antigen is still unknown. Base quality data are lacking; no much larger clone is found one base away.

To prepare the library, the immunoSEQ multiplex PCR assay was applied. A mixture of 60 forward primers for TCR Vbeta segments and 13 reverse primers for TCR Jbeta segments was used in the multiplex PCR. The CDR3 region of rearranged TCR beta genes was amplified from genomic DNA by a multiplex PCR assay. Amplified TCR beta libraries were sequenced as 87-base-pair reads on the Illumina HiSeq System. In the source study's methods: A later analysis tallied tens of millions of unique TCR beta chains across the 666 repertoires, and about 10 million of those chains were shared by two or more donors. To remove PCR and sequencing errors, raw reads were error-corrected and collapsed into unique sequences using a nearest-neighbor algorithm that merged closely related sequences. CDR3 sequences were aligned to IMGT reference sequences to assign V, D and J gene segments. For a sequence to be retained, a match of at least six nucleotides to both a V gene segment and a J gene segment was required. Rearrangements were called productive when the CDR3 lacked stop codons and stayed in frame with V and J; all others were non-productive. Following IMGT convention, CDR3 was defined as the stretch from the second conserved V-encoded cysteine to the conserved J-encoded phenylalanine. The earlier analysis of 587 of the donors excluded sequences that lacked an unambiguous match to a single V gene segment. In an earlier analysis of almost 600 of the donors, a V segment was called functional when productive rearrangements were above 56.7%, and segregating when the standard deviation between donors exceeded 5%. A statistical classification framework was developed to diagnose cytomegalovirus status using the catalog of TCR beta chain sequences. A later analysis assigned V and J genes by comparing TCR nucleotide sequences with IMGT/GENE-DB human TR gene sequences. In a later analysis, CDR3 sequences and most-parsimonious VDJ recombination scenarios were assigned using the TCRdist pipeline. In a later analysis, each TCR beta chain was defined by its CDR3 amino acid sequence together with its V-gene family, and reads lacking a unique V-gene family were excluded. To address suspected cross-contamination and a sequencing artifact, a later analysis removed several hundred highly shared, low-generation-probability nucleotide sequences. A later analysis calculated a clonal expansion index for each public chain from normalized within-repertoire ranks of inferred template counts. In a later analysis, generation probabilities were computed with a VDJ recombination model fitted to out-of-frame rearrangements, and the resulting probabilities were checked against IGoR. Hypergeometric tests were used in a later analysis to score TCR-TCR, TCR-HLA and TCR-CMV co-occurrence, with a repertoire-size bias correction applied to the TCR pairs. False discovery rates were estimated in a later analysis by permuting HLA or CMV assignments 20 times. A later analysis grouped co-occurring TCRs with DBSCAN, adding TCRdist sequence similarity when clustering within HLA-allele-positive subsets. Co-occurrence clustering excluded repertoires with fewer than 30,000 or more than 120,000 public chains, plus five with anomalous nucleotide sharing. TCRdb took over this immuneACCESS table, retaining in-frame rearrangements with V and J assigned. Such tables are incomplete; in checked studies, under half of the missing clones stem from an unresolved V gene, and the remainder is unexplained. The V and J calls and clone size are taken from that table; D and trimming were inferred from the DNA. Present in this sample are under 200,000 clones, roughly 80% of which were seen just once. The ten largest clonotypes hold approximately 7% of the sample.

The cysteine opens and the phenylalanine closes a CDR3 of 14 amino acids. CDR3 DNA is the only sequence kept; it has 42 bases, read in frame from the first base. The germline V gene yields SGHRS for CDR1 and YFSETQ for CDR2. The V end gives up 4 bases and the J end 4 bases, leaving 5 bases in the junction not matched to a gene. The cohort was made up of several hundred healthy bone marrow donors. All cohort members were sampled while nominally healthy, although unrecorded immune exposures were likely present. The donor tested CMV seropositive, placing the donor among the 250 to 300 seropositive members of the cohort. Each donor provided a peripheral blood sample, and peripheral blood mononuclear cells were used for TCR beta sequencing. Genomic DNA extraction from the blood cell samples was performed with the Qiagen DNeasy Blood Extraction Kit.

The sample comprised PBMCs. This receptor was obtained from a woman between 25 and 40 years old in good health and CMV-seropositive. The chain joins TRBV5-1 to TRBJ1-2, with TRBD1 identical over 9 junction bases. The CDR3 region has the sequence CASSPSGQGYGYTF. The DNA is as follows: TGCGCCAGCAGCCCTTCGGGACAGGGCTATGGCTACACCTTC.